This TCR beta chain was observed in a study of blood T cells in healthy people across ages. This CDR3 region has 14 residues. V gave up 5 bases and J gave up 2 bases, with 13 bases separating them. In germline, CDR1 is SQVTM, CDR2 ANQGSEA. For every donor, a draw yielded about 10 milliliters of peripheral blood. Per sample, extraction of total RNA gave at least 6 micrograms in every case. PCR was performed a second time for roughly 7 to 11 cycles using a sample-barcoded 5' primer and a J-beta primer mix. No fewer than 3 million CDR3-containing paired-end reads came from each sample. TCRdb independently ran MiXCR on the 5' RACE reads; one entry per CDR3 protein. The sample lists hundreds of thousands of distinct CDR3 sequences; roughly 32% were seen once.

The V gene is TRBV29-1, the J gene TRBJ1-3; maybe TRBD1 (6 bases). The origin of this receptor is an elderly woman in good health. The material sequenced was blood. CDR3 loop: CSVLKGHTGNTIYF. CDR3 in DNA: TGCAGCGTTCTGAAGGGACATACTGGAAACACCATATATTTT.